One sample yielded the 22 T cell receptor beta chains listed below, sequenced in a study of post-analysis software for immune sequencing data. These receptors' targets are unknown. Study results and caveats: Patients carried four or five TRBV segments more frequently than controls did, and TRBV5-6, TRBV5-1 and TRBV20-1 were among them.

Unique molecular identifiers tagged the TCR beta cDNA libraries. MiXCR, applied by TCRdb to the PCR reads, yields one record per CDR3 protein. The sample contains 750,000 to 900,000 distinct CDR3 sequences, around 42% of which appear only once. The sequenced sample was blood. The receptors derive from a girl between 5 and 17 years old with multiple sclerosis.

This chain joins TRBV21-1 and TRBJ1-5. TRBV21-1 is a pseudogene locus. This CDR3 is 16 amino acids long. The CDR3 DNA reads TGTGCCAGCAGCAAAGGGGGTAGAAATAGCAATCAGCCCCAGCATTTT. This encodes CASSKGGRNSNQPQHF.

This clonotype is a singleton in its sample. DNA of the CDR3: TGCGCCAGCAGCCTGACCCCGGGAGTCTACGAGCAGTACTTC. Its translation: CASSLTPGVYEQYF. The rearrangement joins TRBV5-1 to TRBJ2-4; D is perhaps TRBD2 (6 bases). The end of the DNA fits TRBJ2-7 better, so the J call may be wrong. Germline V CDR1 and CDR2: SGHRS, YFSETQ. The CDR3 consists of 14 residues.

The V and J genes are TRBV7-9 and TRBJ2-1, with D perhaps matching TRBD2 (5 bases). V shed 5 bases and J shed 8 bases, with 28 bases lying between them. CDR1 is SEHNR and CDR2 is FQNEAQ in the germline V gene (reference sequence). The CDR3 has 18 amino acids. The CDR3 protein is CASSASSFRSPRGHEQFF. The CDR3 nucleotides read TGTGCCAGCAGCGCGTCCTCCTTTCGGTCTCCTCGCGGGCATGAGCAGTTCTTC.

This sequence joins TRBV10-3 and TRBJ2-3; the match to TRBD2 covers 10 bases. J gave up 3 bases and V 6 bases, and 0 bases lay outside the gene matches. There are 13 residues in the CDR3. The germline V gene has CDR1 ENHRY and CDR2 SYGVKD. The CDR3 sequence is CAIRTSGTDTQYF. The CDR3 bases are TGTGCCATCAGGACTAGCGGGACAGATACGCAGTATTTT.

The table lists this clonotype with many counts. The rearrangement uses TRBV7-3 and TRBJ2-1; D is ambiguous. V was trimmed by 4 bases and J by 6 bases, leaving 13 bases between them. Germline V gives CDR1 SGHTA, CDR2 FQGTGA. The CDR3 covers 14 residues. The CDR3 is CASSWSRVGNEQFF. CDR3 DNA: TGTGCCAGCAGCTGGTCCCGGGTGGGCAATGAGCAGTTCTTC.

The chain carries TRBV29-1 and TRBJ1-4, with 10 bases matching TRBD1. The CDR3 length is 16 residues. The J segment lost 0 bases and the V segment lost 7 bases, leaving 8 bases of the junction unmatched. Germline V gene data show CDR1 as SQVTM and CDR2 as ANQGSEA. The CDR3 DNA reads TGCAGCGCCACCGGGACAGGGGCCGCAACTAATGAAAAACTGTTTTTT. It translates to CSATGTGAATNEKLFF.

Note on this clonotype: With a much larger clone just one base away, this may be a read error. This chain uses TRBV6-6 with TRBJ2-3; no definite D call. The CDR3 is 11 residues long. Germline values: CDR1 MNHNY, CDR2 SVGAGI (reference sequence). Trimming took off 2 bases at V and 5 bases at J, with 2 bases between the two ends. The CDR3 bases are TGTGCCAGCAGTTACGAAGATACGCAGTATTTT. This gives the protein CASSYEDTQYF.

The genes are TRBV29-1 and TRBJ1-2, with D tentatively TRBD1 (6 bases). The CDR3 consists of 12 residues. Trimming took off 7 bases at V and 6 bases at J, with 15 bases between the two ends. Germline CDR1 and CDR2: SQVTM and ANQGSEA. CDR3 in DNA: TGCAGCGCCATTACAGGGAGCCATGGCTACACCTTC. It translates to CSAITGSHGYTF. The full variable domain, rest sourced from reference TRBV29-1 and TRBJ1-2, is SAVISQKPSRDICQRGTSLTIQCQVDSQVTMMFWYRQQPGQSLTLIATANQGSEATYESGFVIDKFPISRPNLTFSTLTVSNMSPEDSSIYLCSAITGSHGYTFGSGTRLTVV.

Comments on this clonotype: At one boundary the junction diverges from the germline segment, which might be a read error. V and J are TRBV29-1 and TRBJ2-1; TRBD2 agrees at 11 bases. CDR1 and CDR2 from the germline V gene are SQVTM and ANQGSEA. The CDR3 sequence is 14 residues long. CDR3 sequence (DNA): TGCAACGTTGAGTTAGCGGGAGGGTACAATGAGCAGTTCTTC. Its protein is CNVELAGGYNEQFF.

This clonotype was observed a handful of times. CDR3: CASSEVRRTEQFF. Written as DNA, the CDR3 is TGTGCCAGCAGTGAAGTGAGGCGGACTGAGCAGTTCTTC. The rearrangement uses TRBV2 and TRBJ2-1, with D unresolved. The germline V and J ends were trimmed by 1 base and 9 bases, with 10 bases remaining between them. The CDR3 length is 13 residues. Germline V gene sequence: CDR1 SNHLY, CDR2 FYNNEI.

CDR3 nucleotides: TGTGCCTGGAGTGTTGCCAGGTCTAGCGCTGGCTACAATGAGCAGTTCTTC. Protein sequence: CAWSVARSSAGYNEQFF. The chain is built from TRBV30 and TRBJ2-1; TRBD2 might be the D (6 bases). The CDR3 contains 17 residues. V was shortened by 0 bases and J by 3 bases, with 18 bases between the two germline ends. CDR1 and CDR2 (germline): GTSNPN, SVGIG (reference sequence).

The chain is built from TRBV2 and TRBJ2-1; weak D call: TRBD1 (6 bases). Germline values: CDR1 SNHLY, CDR2 FYNNEI. This CDR3 contains 12 residues. The V end lost 7 bases, the J end lost 4 bases, and 8 bases lay between the germline ends. This chain's CDR3 is CASTGQYNEQFF. CDR3 in DNA: TGTGCCAGCACCGGACAGTACAATGAGCAGTTCTTC. Complete variable domain (other parts from reference TRBV2 and TRBJ2-1): EPEVTQTPSHQVTQMGQEVILRCVPISNHLYFYWYRQILGQKVEFLVSFYNNEISEKSEIFDDQFSVERPDGSNFTLKIRSTKLEDSAMYFCASTGQYNEQFFGPGTRLTVL.

This sequence joins TRBV4-2 and TRBJ2-4, with TRBD2 matching 9 bases. Germline assignment: CDR1 LGHNA and CDR2 YNFKEQ. The CDR3 runs to 19 residues. V lost 4 bases to trimming and J lost 6 bases; unmatched junction nucleotides: 19. Here the CDR3 DNA reads TGTGCCAGCAGCCCCGGGGGAAGTTGGCGGGAGGGCCGGAGAAACATTCAGTACTTC. Translation: CASSPGGSWREGRRNIQYF.

This clonotype turned up a few times. V gene TRBV10-3 combines with J gene TRBJ2-7, with 11 positions matching TRBD2. CDR3 size: 15 residues. Trimming cost V 2 bases and J 1 base; bases outside gene matches: 1. Per germline, CDR1 ENHRY and CDR2 SYGVKD. CDR3 nucleotide sequence: TGTGCCATCAGTGAGGGACTAGCGGGTTCCTACGAGCAGTACTTC. Translation gives CAISEGLAGSYEQYF.

V usage is TRBV12-3 or TRBV12-4 and J usage is TRBJ2-7, with TRBD1 matching 11 bases. V shed 4 bases and J 2 bases; nucleotides not matched to a gene: 4. The length of the CDR3 is 15 residues. The CDR3 is CASSSQGQGAYEQYF. The CDR3 DNA follows: TGTGCCAGCAGTTCTCAGGGACAGGGGGCCTACGAGCAGTACTTC.

The CDR3 nucleotides are TGTGCCAGCAGTTACTCCATTGGACGGAGGGACGAGCAGTACTTC. This sequence encodes CASSYSIGRRDEQYF. The gene calls are TRBV6-6 and TRBJ2-4, with D possibly matching TRBD2 (6 bases). The J call is doubtful: the DNA matches TRBJ2-7 better. Looked up from germline, CDR1 is MNHNY and CDR2 is SVGAGI (reference sequence). There are 15 residues in the CDR3.

The chain joins TRBV20-1 to TRBJ1-5, with D possibly matching TRBD1 (6 bases). Germline CDR1 is DFQATT and CDR2 is SNEGSKA (reference sequence). Between the trimmed V and J ends, which lost 3 bases and 4 bases, there was a span of 16 bases. The CDR3 runs to 15 residues. In DNA form, the CDR3 reads TGCAGTGCTAGGAACAGGGCAGGCGGAAATCAGCCCCAGCATTTT. This sequence encodes CSARNRAGGNQPQHF.

A few counts support this clonotype. The gene calls are TRBV10-3 and TRBJ2-7; 8 bases line up with TRBD1. CDR1 and CDR2 from the germline V gene are ENHRY and SYGVKD. Trimming took 5 bases from V and 1 from J; bases not matched to a gene: 7. The CDR3 totals 15 residues. CDR3: CAISTGQGRSYEQYF. The CDR3 nucleotides are TGTGCCATCAGTACTGGACAGGGAAGGTCCTACGAGCAGTACTTC.

The rearrangement uses TRBV11-2 and TRBJ2-3, with a weak D call TRBD1 (6 bases). The germline V and J ends were trimmed by 7 bases and 0 bases, with 17 bases remaining between them. The germline V gene has CDR1 SGHAT and CDR2 FQNNGV. The CDR3 totals 16 residues. In DNA, the CDR3 is TGTGCCAGCACCTACAGGGCACCCTTTAGCACAGATACGCAGTATTTT. Its protein product is CASTYRAPFSTDTQYF.

The chain joins TRBV27 to TRBJ2-6, with 8 bases aligning to TRBD1. Per the germline V gene, CDR1 is MNHEY and CDR2 is SMNVEV (reference sequence). J gave up 9 bases and V 3 bases, and 7 bases lay outside the gene matches. This CDR3 has 15 residues. The DNA for the CDR3 is TGTGCCAGCAGTTTCCGGACAGGGTACAACAACGTCCTGACTTTC. This gives the protein CASSFRTGYNNVLTF.

V is TRBV7-9 and J is TRBJ1-4; D gene unclear. The CDR3 sequence is 14 residues long. The germline V and J ends were trimmed by 5 bases and 5 bases, with 12 bases remaining between them. Germline-derived CDR1 and CDR2 are SEHNR and FQNEAQ (reference sequence). CDR3 amino acids: CASSLGFGNEKLFF. CDR3 coding DNA: TGTGCCAGCAGCCTGGGCTTCGGCAATGAAAAACTGTTTTTT. Variable domain in full (rest from reference TRBV7-9 and TRBJ1-4): DTGVSQNPRHKITKRGQNVTFRCDPISEHNRLYWYRQTLGQGPEFLTYFQNEAQLEKSRLLSDRFSAERPKGSFSTLEIQRTEQGDSAMYLCASSLGFGNEKLFFGSGTQLSVL.

This clonotype was observed a few times. The gene calls are TRBV5-5 and TRBJ2-5; a possible D gene is TRBD2 (6 bases). The end of the DNA is better explained by TRBJ2-7, so the J call may be wrong. The CDR3 has 14 residues. Germline V gene data show CDR1 as SGHKS and CDR2 as YYEKEE (reference sequence). The CDR3 sequence is CASSPGLSGHEQYF. CDR3 bases: TGTGCCAGCAGCCCGGGACTCTCAGGCCACGAGCAGTACTTC.